The 17 T cell receptor beta chains in this list originate from one sample, sequenced in a study of Ad26.COV2.S vaccination and SARS-CoV-2 variants. TCRdb's copy holds only in-frame clones and misses some; the assay was immunoSEQ multiplex PCR. There are roughly 380,000 clones in the sample; 92% occur only once, and 3% to 5% lies in the top ten. The source was peripheral blood, collected after recovery from COVID-19. Receptor source: a human donor who had recovered from COVID-19.

The chain has TRBV6-5 and TRBJ1-3; 10 positions agree with TRBD1. This CDR3 is 15 amino acids long. The V gene end was trimmed by 6 bases and the J gene end by 4 bases; junction bases not matched to a gene: 6. In germline, CDR1 is MNHEY, CDR2 SVGAGI. This CDR3 is CASSSMTGGGNTIYF. The CDR3 DNA reads TGTGCCAGCAGCTCAATGACAGGGGGCGGAAACACCATATATTTT.

This chain joins TRBV6-1 and TRBJ2-1, with 8 positions matching TRBD2. The CDR3 extends over 16 amino acids. After removal of 0 bases from V and 4 bases from J, the junction contained 5 bases not matched to a gene. Per the germline V gene, CDR1 is MNHNS and CDR2 is SASEGT. The CDR3 protein is CASSEALAGFYNEQFF. The CDR3 DNA follows: TGTGCCAGCAGTGAAGCGCTAGCGGGTTTTTACAATGAGCAGTTCTTC.

The V and J genes are TRBV7-8 and TRBJ1-4; 7 bases fit TRBD1. The CDR3 length is 16 residues. The V gene's germline CDR1 is SGHVS and CDR2 FQNEAQ. With 5 bases clipped from V and 5 bases from J, the junction kept 11 bases outside the gene matches. The CDR3 nucleotides are TGTGCCAGCAGCGACTCGGAACGGACAGGAAATGAAAAACTGTTTTTT. Encoded protein: CASSDSERTGNEKLFF.

The chain combines TRBV7-8 with TRBJ1-2, with unresolved D. With 0 bases removed from V and 6 bases from J, the gap between germline ends came to 8 bases. Germline V lookup: CDR1 SGHVS, CDR2 FQNEAQ. CDR3 length equals 13 residues. Here the CDR3 DNA reads TGTGCCAGCAGCTTAGCCCCTTCAGATGGCTACACCTTC. Translated, it gives CASSLAPSDGYTF.

The chain joins TRBV15 to TRBJ1-1, with D possibly being TRBD1 (6 bases). CDR3 size: 14 residues. Germline CDR1 LNHNV, CDR2 YYDKDF (reference sequence). V dropped 5 bases and J dropped 0 bases, with 10 bases sitting between them. Here the CDR3 reads CATSLGTLNTEAFF. CDR3 sequence (DNA): TGTGCCACCAGCCTCGGGACACTGAACACTGAAGCTTTCTTT.

The chain joins TRBV18 to TRBJ2-1, with D maybe TRBD2 (7 bases). V lost 3 bases and J lost 2, with 14 bases in between. Germline loops: CDR1 KGHSH, CDR2 LQKENI. CDR3 length: 16 residues. The CDR3 spells CASSPPGGVPYNEQFF. CDR3 coding DNA: TGTGCCAGCTCACCCCCGGGGGGCGTTCCCTACAATGAGCAGTTCTTC.

The rearrangement joins TRBV24-1 to TRBJ2-5; D remains unclear. V lost 2 bases to trimming and J lost 1 base, with 4 bases between them. In germline, CDR1 is KGHDR, CDR2 SFDVKD. The CDR3 loop spans 13 amino acids. The CDR3 nucleotides are TGTGCCACCAGTGATTCCTTCCAAGAGACCCAGTACTTC. This sequence encodes CATSDSFQETQYF.

The genes are TRBV5-6 and TRBJ1-6, with unresolved D. The CDR3 consists of 13 residues. V lost 2 bases, J lost 9 bases, and 9 bases lay in between. CDR1 and CDR2 from the germline V gene are SGHDT and YYEEEE. The CDR3 protein is CASSFTATSPLHF. CDR3 coding DNA: TGTGCCAGCAGCTTCACAGCGACTTCACCCCTCCACTTT.

This chain joins TRBV4-3 and TRBJ2-3; 8 nucleotides agree with TRBD1. Trimming removed 4 bases from V and 1 base from J; junction bases left unmatched: 10. Germline V gives CDR1 LGHNA, CDR2 YSLEER. This CDR3 region has 17 residues. The chain's CDR3 is CASSPGQGRVGTDTQYF. CDR3 in DNA: TGCGCCAGCAGCCCAGGACAGGGACGGGTTGGCACAGATACGCAGTATTTT.

The CDR3 protein is CASRTGRPTNYGYTF. The CDR3 DNA reads TGTGCCAGCAGGACCGGACGTCCTACCAACTATGGCTACACCTTC. This sequence joins TRBV6-5 and TRBJ1-2; D is undetermined. Germline V gene lookup returns CDR1 MNHEY and CDR2 SVGAGI. V lost 6 bases and J lost 2, with 16 bases in between. The CDR3 has 15 residues.

This chain connects TRBV6-5 to TRBJ1-5; the D gene is possibly TRBD1 (5 bases). Germline CDR1 and CDR2: MNHEY and SVGAGI. The CDR3 is 14 residues long. Trimming stripped 5 bases from V and 2 bases from J, with 10 bases between. The CDR3 DNA follows: TGTGCCAGCAGTACAGGTGGGGGCAATCAGCCCCAGCATTTT. Translated, it gives CASSTGGGNQPQHF.

The rearrangement joins TRBV6-1 to TRBJ2-3; the match to TRBD2 covers 9 bases. The ends lost 2 bases at V and 0 bases at J; junction bases unmatched: 3. The V gene's germline CDR1 is MNHNS and CDR2 SASEGT. The CDR3 is 16 residues long. For the CDR3, the DNA is TGTGCCAGCAGTGAATGGCTAGCGGGGAGCACAGATACGCAGTATTTT. Translation: CASSEWLAGSTDTQYF.

This chain connects TRBV10-2 to TRBJ1-4; D ambiguous. This CDR3 is 13 amino acids long. The V gene lost 4 bases and the J gene lost 2 bases, with 5 bases spanning the gap. CDR1 and CDR2 from the germline V gene are WSHSY and SAAADI. The CDR3 region has the DNA TGCGCCAGCAGTGTTTTTACTAATGAAAAACTGTTTTTT. As protein: CASSVFTNEKLFF.

J is TRBJ2-7 and V is TRBV15; 7 nucleotides align to TRBD1. This CDR3 contains 16 residues. Trimming at V came to 0 bases and at J to 1 base, leaving 6 bases not matched to a gene. CDR1 is LNHNV, CDR2 YYDKDF, per germline (reference sequence). CDR3 DNA: TGTGCCACCAGCAGAGATTGGGACAGCGGTTCCTACGAGCAGTACTTC. Amino acid sequence: CATSRDWDSGSYEQYF.

The genes are TRBV20-1 and TRBJ2-5; the D gene is possibly TRBD1 (6 bases). This CDR3 has 13 amino acids. CDR1 DFQATT and CDR2 SNEGSKA come from the germline V gene (reference sequence). Trimming removed 3 bases at V and 4 bases at J, with 12 bases between. CDR3 amino acids: CSASDQGRETQYF. The CDR3 DNA is TGCAGTGCTAGTGACCAGGGGCGAGAGACCCAGTACTTC.

V is TRBV10-3 and J is TRBJ2-1; 10 bases fit TRBD2. The germline CDR1 and CDR2 sequences are ENHRY and SYGVKD. Trimming removed 4 bases from V and 5 bases from J; junction bases left unmatched: 5. The CDR3 contains 15 residues. This CDR3 reads CAISGGSGGNNEQFF. Here the CDR3 DNA reads TGTGCCATCAGTGGGGGTAGCGGGGGGAACAATGAGCAGTTCTTC.

This sequence joins TRBV5-1 and TRBJ2-1; D is perhaps TRBD2 (6 bases). The CDR3 covers 15 residues. V lost 4 bases and J lost 0, with 11 bases in between. Germline V gene sequence: CDR1 SGHRS, CDR2 YFSETQ. The CDR3 DNA sequence: TGCGCCAGCAGCGTGGGCGGGGTCTCCTACAATGAGCAGTTCTTC. Its translation is CASSVGGVSYNEQFF.